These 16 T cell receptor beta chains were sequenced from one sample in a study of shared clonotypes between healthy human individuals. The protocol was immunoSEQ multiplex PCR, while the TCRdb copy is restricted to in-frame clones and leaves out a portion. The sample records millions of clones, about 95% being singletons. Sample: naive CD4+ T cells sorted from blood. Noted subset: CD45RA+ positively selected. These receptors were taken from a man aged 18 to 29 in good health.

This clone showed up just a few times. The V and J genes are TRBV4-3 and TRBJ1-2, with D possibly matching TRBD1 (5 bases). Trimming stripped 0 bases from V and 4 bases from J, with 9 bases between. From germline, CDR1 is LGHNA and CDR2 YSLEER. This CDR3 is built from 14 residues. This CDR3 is CASSQEDSPYGYTF. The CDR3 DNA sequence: TGCGCCAGCAGCCAAGAAGACAGTCCCTATGGCTACACCTTC.

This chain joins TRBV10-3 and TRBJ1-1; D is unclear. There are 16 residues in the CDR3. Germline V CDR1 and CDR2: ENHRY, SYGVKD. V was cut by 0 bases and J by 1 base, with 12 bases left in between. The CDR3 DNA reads TGTGCCATCAGTGAGTCGGCGGAGACGGGGAACACTGAAGCTTTCTTT. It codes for CAISESAETGNTEAFF.

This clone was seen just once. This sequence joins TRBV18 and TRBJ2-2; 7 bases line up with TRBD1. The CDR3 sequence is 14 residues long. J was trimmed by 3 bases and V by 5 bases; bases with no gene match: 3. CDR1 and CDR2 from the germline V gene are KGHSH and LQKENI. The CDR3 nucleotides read TGTGCCAGCTCAGAACAGGGGTACACCGGGGAGCTGTTTTTT. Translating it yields CASSEQGYTGELFF.

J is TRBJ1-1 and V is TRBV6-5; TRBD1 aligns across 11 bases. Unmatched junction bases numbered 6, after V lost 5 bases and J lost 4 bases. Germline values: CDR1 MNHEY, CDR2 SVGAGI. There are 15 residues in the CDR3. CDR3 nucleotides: TGTGCCAGCAGTGTGGGACAGGGGGTGGGCACTGAAGCTTTCTTT. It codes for CASSVGQGVGTEAFF.

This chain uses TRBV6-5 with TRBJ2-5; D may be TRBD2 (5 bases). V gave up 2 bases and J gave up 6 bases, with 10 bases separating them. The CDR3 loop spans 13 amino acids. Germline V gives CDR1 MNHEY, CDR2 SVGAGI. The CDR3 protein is CASSYAGRQTQYF. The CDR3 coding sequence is TGTGCCAGCAGTTACGCGGGTCGGCAGACCCAGTACTTC.

CDR3 loop: CASSLYPGAAYEQYF. DNA for the CDR3: TGTGCCAGCAGTTTGTATCCGGGGGCCGCCTACGAGCAGTACTTC. V is TRBV6-5 and J is TRBJ2-7; either TRBD1 or TRBD2 may supply D (6 bases each). V gave up 4 bases and J gave up 2 bases, with 15 bases separating them. CDR3 size: 15 residues. The germline V gene encodes CDR1 MNHEY and CDR2 SVGAGI.

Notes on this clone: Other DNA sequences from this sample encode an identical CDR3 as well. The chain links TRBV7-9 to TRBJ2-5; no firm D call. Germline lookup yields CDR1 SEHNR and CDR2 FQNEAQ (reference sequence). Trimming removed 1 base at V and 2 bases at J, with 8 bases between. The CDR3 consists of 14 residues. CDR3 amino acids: CASSLVRDQETQYF. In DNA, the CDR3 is TGTGCCAGCAGCTTAGTTAGGGATCAAGAGACCCAGTACTTC.

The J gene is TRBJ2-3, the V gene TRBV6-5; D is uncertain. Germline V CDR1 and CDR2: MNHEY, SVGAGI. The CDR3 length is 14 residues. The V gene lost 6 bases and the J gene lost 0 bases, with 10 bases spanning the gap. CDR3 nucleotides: TGTGCCAGCAGACTACAGTGGAGCACAGATACGCAGTATTTT. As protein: CASRLQWSTDTQYF.

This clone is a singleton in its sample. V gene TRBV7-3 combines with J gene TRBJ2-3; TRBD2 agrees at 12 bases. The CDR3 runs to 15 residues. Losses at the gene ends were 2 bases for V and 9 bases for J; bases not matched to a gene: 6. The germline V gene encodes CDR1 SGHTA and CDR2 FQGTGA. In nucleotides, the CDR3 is TGTGCCAGCAGCTTACTAGCGGGGGGGCAGACGACGCAGTATTTT. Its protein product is CASSLLAGGQTTQYF. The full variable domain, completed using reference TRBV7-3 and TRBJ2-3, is GAGVSQTPSNKVTEKGKYVELRCDPISGHTALYWYRQSLGQGPEFLIYFQGTGAADDSGLPNDRFFAVRPEGSVSTLKIQRTERGDSAVYLCASSLLAGGQTTQYFGPGTRLTVL.

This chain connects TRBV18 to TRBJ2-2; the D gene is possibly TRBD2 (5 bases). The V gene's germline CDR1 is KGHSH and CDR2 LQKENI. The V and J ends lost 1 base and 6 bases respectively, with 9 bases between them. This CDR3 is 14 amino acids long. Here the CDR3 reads CASSPRVGAGELFF. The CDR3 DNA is TGTGCCAGCTCACCACGAGTGGGAGCCGGGGAGCTGTTTTTT. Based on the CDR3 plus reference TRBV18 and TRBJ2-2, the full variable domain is NAGVMQNPRHLVRRRGQEARLRCSPMKGHSHVYWYRQLPEEGLKFMVYLQKENIIDESGMPKERFSAEFPKEGPSILRIQQVVRGDSAAYFCASSPRVGAGELFFGEGSRLTVL.

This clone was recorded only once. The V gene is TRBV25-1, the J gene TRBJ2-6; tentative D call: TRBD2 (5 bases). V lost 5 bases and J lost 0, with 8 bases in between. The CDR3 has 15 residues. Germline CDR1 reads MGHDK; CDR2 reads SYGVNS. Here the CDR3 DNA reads TGTGCCAGCAGTATGAGCGGCTCTGGGGCCAACGTCCTGACTTTC. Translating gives CASSMSGSGANVLTF. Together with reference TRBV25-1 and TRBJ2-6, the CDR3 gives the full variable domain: EADIYQTPRYLVIGTGKKITLECSQTMGHDKMYWYQQDPGMELHLIHYSYGVNSTEKGDLSSESTVSRIRTEHFPLTLESARPSHTSQYLCASSMSGSGANVLTFGAGSRLTVL.

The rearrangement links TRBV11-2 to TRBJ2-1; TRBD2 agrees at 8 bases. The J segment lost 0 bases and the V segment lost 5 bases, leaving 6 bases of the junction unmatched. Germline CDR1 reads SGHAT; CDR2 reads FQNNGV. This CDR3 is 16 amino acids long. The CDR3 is CASSTISGNSYNEQFF. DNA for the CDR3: TGTGCCAGCAGCACGATTAGCGGGAACTCCTACAATGAGCAGTTCTTC.

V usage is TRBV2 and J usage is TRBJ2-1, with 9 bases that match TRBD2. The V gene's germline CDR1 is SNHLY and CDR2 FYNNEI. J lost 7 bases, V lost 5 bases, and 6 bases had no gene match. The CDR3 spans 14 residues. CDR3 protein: CASSPGLAPNEQFF. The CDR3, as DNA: TGTGCCAGCAGTCCGGGACTAGCTCCGAATGAGCAGTTCTTC.

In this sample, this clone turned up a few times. This CDR3 reads CASRLGFERSPLHF. The CDR3 bases are TGTGCCAGCAGGTTGGGATTTGAGAGGTCACCCCTCCACTTT. The V and J genes are TRBV6-5 and TRBJ1-6, with D uncertain. Germline V lookup: CDR1 MNHEY, CDR2 SVGAGI. CDR3 length: 14 amino acids. V lost 6 bases to trimming and J lost 10 bases, with 16 bases between them.

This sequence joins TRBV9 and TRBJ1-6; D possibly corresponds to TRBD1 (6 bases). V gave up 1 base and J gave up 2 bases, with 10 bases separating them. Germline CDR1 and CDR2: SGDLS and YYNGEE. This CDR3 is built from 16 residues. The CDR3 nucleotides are TGTGCCAGCAGCGTAACGGACAGCCCCTATAATTCACCCCTCCACTTT. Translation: CASSVTDSPYNSPLHF.

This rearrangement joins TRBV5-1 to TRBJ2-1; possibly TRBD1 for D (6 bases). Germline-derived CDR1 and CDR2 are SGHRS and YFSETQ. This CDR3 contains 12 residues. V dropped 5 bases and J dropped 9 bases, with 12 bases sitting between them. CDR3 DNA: TGCGCCAGCAGACAGGGTGTGGGTGAGCAGTTCTTC. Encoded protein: CASRQGVGEQFF.